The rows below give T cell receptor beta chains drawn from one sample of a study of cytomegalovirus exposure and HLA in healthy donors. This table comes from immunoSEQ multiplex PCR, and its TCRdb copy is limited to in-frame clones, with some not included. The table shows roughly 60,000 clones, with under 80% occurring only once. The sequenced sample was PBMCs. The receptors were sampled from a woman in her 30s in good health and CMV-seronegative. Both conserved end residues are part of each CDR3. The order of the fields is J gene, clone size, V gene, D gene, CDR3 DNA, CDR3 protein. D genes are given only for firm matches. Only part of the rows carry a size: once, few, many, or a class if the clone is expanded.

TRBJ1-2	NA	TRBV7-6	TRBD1	TGTGCCAGCAGCGCACACTCCGGGACAGGGCCCATTAACTATGGTGGCTACACCTTC	CASSAHSGTGPINYGGYTF
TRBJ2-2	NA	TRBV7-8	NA	TGTGCCAGCAGCTTGGAGGGGTCCGGGGAGCTGTTTTTT	CASSLEGSGELFF
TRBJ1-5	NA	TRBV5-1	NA	TGCGCCAGCAGCTTGGGTCAGGGTAGCAATCAGCCCCAGCATTTT	CASSLGQGSNQPQHF
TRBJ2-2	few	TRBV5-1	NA	TGCGCCAGCAGCCTACTGGGGGGATCGGGCACCGGGGAGCTGTTTTTT	CASSLLGGSGTGELFF
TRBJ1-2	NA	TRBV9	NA	TGTGCCAGCAGGGAGGACAACTATGGCTACACCTTC	CASREDNYGYTF
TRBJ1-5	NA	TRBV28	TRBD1	TGTGCCAGCAGTCCCCTGACAGGGTGGCAGCCCCAGCATTTT	CASSPLTGWQPQHF
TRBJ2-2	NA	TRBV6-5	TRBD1	TGTGCCACCGGACAGGGGTCGAACACCGGGGAGCTGTTTTTT	CATGQGSNTGELFF
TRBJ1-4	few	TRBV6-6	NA	TGTGCCAGCAGTTTCAGGGGTGAAAAACTGTTTTTT	CASSFRGEKLFF
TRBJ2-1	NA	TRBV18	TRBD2	TGTGCCAGCTCACCACCCGGGACTAGCGGCAATGAGCAGTTCTTC	CASSPPGTSGNEQFF
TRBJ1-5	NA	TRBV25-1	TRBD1	TGTGCCAGCAGTGGCAGGGGGGTCGGAGAGAATAGCAATCAGCCCCAGCATTTT	CASSGRGVGENSNQPQHF
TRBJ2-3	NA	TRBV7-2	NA	TGTGCCAGCAGCCTAGACAGCGATACGCAGTATTTT	CASSLDSDTQYF
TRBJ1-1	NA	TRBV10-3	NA	TGTGCCATCGATTCGGGGGGCAGTGAAGCTTTCTTT	CAIDSGGSEAFF
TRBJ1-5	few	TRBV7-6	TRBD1	TGTGCCAGCAGCTCGGGACAGGGGGCGGGCAATCAGCCCCAGCATTTT	CASSSGQGAGNQPQHF
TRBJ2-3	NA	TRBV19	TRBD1	TGTGCCAGTAAGGGGGACAGGGGGGGAGATACGCAGTATTTT	CASKGDRGGDTQYF
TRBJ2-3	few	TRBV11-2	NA	TGTGCCAGCAGCTTACAGTATGAGCGGAGCACAGATACGCAGTATTTT	CASSLQYERSTDTQYF
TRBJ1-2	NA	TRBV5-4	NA	TGTGCCAGCAGCCAACAGGGAATTAACTATGGCTACACCTTC	CASSQQGINYGYTF
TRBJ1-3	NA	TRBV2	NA	TGTGCCAGCAGGAGCGATACAGGGCCTGGAAACACCATATATTTT	CASRSDTGPGNTIYF
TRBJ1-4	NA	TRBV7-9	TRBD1	TGTGCCAGCAGCGGACCGGGACAGGGGCTTGTAAAACTGTTTTTT	CASSGPGQGLVKLFF
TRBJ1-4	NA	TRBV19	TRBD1	TGTGCCAGTAGTTCTTGGGCCAGGGGGCGTGAAAAACTGTTTTTT	CASSSWARGREKLFF
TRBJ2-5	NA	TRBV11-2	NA	TGTGCCAGCATTCTAGCCGGGACACGGGAAGAGACCCAGTACTTC	CASILAGTREETQYF
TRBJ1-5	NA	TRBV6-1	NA	TGTGCCAGCATCCTAGGCAGGGGCCGCAATCAGCCCCAGCATTTT	CASILGRGRNQPQHF
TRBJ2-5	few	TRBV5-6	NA	TGTGCCAGCAGCTCGCGCAGTTGGGCCAAAGAGACCCAGTACTTC	CASSSRSWAKETQYF